The 5 T cell receptor beta chains given below trace back to one sample, sequenced in a study of T cells after yellow fever vaccination. Via MiXCR, TCRdb re-called the 5' RACE reads, giving one row per CDR3 protein. The repertoire holds about 340,000 distinct CDR3 sequences, with about an eighth as singletons. Sample: CD4+ T cells sorted from PBMCs, taken 15 days after the yellow fever booster vaccination. These receptors originate from a man aged 18 to 30 who received the YFV17D yellow fever vaccine.

This clonotype came up a few times. The gene calls are TRBV12-3 or TRBV12-4 and TRBJ2-5; TRBD1 matches at 7 bases. The CDR3 spans 14 residues. With 1 base clipped from V and 6 bases from J, the junction kept 5 bases outside the gene matches. CDR3 nucleotide sequence: TGTGCCAGCAGTTTAGAGGGGGCCGGGAAGACCCAGTACTTC. Protein product: CASSLEGAGKTQYF.

This clonotype was found a few times. The gene calls are TRBV10-3 and TRBJ2-7; D tentatively fits TRBD1 or TRBD2 (5 bases each). Germline-derived CDR1 and CDR2 are ENHRY and SYGVKD. The CDR3 is 16 residues long. Trimming left V 7 bases short and J 7 bases short, with 26 bases between. CDR3 nucleotide sequence: TGTGCCATCATGGACACCACCGGGAATAGGCCCGGGGAGCAGTACTTC. Translating gives CAIMDTTGNRPGEQYF.

The chain joins TRBV18 to TRBJ2-5; 8 positions match TRBD1. J was trimmed by 3 bases and V by 5 bases; bases with no gene match: 5. Germline loops: CDR1 KGHSH, CDR2 LQKENI. The CDR3 runs to 14 residues. Here the CDR3 reads CASSTRTGKETQYF. CDR3 bases: TGTGCCAGCTCAACACGGACAGGGAAAGAGACCCAGTACTTC. The full variable domain, in which reference TRBV18 and TRBJ2-5 provide the parts outside the CDR3, is NAGVMQNPRHLVRRRGQEARLRCSPMKGHSHVYWYRQLPEEGLKFMVYLQKENIIDESGMPKERFSAEFPKEGPSILRIQQVVRGDSAAYFCASSTRTGKETQYFGPGTRLLVL.

In its sample, this clonotype was seen a few times. The V call is TRBV6-6, the J call TRBJ2-2; D possibly matches TRBD1 or TRBD2 (6 bases each). This CDR3 region has 15 residues. V gave up 4 bases and J gave up 5 bases, with 14 bases separating them. Germline CDR1 is MNHNY and CDR2 is SVGAGI (reference sequence). In DNA form, the CDR3 reads TGTGCCAGCAGTTCTCATCAGGGGAGGACCGGGGAGCTGTTTTTT. As protein: CASSSHQGRTGELFF.

The V and J genes are TRBV12-3 or TRBV12-4 and TRBJ2-2; D gene unclear. The V end lost 4 bases, the J end lost 3 bases, and 12 bases lay between the germline ends. CDR3 length: 15 amino acids. CDR3 nucleotide sequence: TGTGCCAGCAGTTCCCTAAAGGGCGACACCGGGGAGCTGTTTTTT. Its protein product is CASSSLKGDTGELFF.